This T cell receptor (beta chain) was observed in a study of control samples from healthy donors and cancer patients. Germline CDR1 and CDR2: LNHNV and YYDKDF (reference sequence). The V end lost 1 base, the J end lost 2 bases, and 8 bases lay between the germline ends. The CDR3 spans 14 residues. Profiled with immunoSEQ multiplex PCR; TCRdb holds only in-frame clones, not every one. The data contain some 100,000 clones, about four fifths of them singletons. The sequence was obtained from a woman aged 25 to 39 in good health. The sample consisted of blood. The chain recombines TRBV15 with TRBJ2-5, with TRBD2 as a possible D gene (5 bases). The CDR3 loop is CATSRAGIQETQYF. For the CDR3, the DNA is TGTGCCACCAGCAGAGCCGGGATTCAAGAGACCCAGTACTTC. The full variable domain, with the rest looked up from reference TRBV15 and TRBJ2-5, is DAMVIQNPRYQVTQFGKPVTLSCSQTLNHNVMYWYQQKSSQAPKLLFHYYDKDFNNEADTPDNFQSRRPNTSFCFLDIRSPGLGDTAMYLCATSRAGIQETQYFGPGTRLLVL.